This T cell receptor beta chain stems from a study of post-analysis software for immune sequencing data. Study results and limitations: With TRBV5-6, TRBV5-1 and TRBV20-1 included, 4 to 6 TRBV segments were more frequent in patients than in controls.

Unique molecular identifiers tagged the TCR beta cDNA libraries. TCRdb re-analysed the PCR reads in MiXCR, keeping a single row per CDR3 protein. The sample lists 400,000 to 500,000 distinct CDR3 sequences; less than 40% were seen once. This clonotype was recorded once. Its specificity is not known. Germline loops: CDR1 MDHEN, CDR2 SYDVKM. This CDR3 has 14 residues. Sequencing was done on a sample of blood. V usage is TRBV28 and J usage is TRBJ2-4; D remains ambiguous. The last part of the DNA fits TRBJ2-7 better; the J call may be wrong. The sequence came from a girl aged 2 to 9 with multiple sclerosis. CDR3 in DNA: TGTGCCAGCAGTTTATACAGCAAAAATAGCGAGCAGTACTTC. Amino acid sequence: CASSLYSKNSEQYF.